This entry lists 20 T cell receptor beta chains sequenced from one sample in a study of cytomegalovirus exposure and HLA in healthy donors. Primers for the PCR totalled 60 Vbeta and 13 Jbeta. Generated by immunoSEQ multiplex PCR, the TCRdb table keeps only in-frame clones and is missing some. The table has under 200,000 clones, under 80% seen once; the top ten hold roughly 1.4%. Sequenced: PBMCs. These receptors were taken from a woman in her twenties or thirties in good health and CMV-seronegative.

The chain couples TRBV29-1 to TRBJ2-7, with D maybe TRBD2 (6 bases). This CDR3 is 12 amino acids long. V was cut by 7 bases and J by 6 bases, with 16 bases left in between. From germline, CDR1 is SQVTM and CDR2 ANQGSEA. The CDR3 is CSAFLGGSEQYF. The CDR3 DNA follows: TGCAGCGCCTTTTTGGGGGGATCCGAGCAGTACTTC.

This clone was observed a handful of times. The V call is TRBV30, the J call TRBJ1-6; possible D gene TRBD1, 5 bases. The CDR3 covers 15 residues. Germline V gene sequence: CDR1 GTSNPN, CDR2 SVGIG (reference sequence). V shed 4 bases and J shed 7 bases, with 17 bases lying between them. CDR3 in amino acids: CAWIKGTIGNSPLHF. For the CDR3, the DNA is TGTGCCTGGATTAAAGGGACTATCGGAAATTCACCCCTCCACTTT. Based on the CDR3 plus reference TRBV30 and TRBJ1-6, the full variable domain is SQTIHQWPATLVQPVGSPLSLECTVEGTSNPNLYWYRQAAGRGLQLLFYSVGIGQISSEVPQNLSASRPQDRQFILSSKKLLLSDSGFYLCAWIKGTIGNSPLHFGNGTRLTVT.

The CDR3 bases are TGCAGCGTGGGTCAGGGTATCTATGGCTACACCTTC. This encodes CSVGQGIYGYTF. The V call is TRBV29-1, the J call TRBJ1-2; possible D gene TRBD1, 5 bases. The CDR3 has 12 residues. CDR1 is SQVTM and CDR2 is ANQGSEA in the germline V gene. Deletions cut 6 bases from V and 4 bases from J, with 12 bases between.

The chain joins TRBV9 to TRBJ1-1; 8 bases agree with TRBD1. The V gene end was trimmed by 2 bases and the J gene end by 5 bases; junction bases not matched to a gene: 8. This CDR3 contains 15 residues. Germline CDR1 reads SGDLS; CDR2 reads YYNGEE. The DNA of the CDR3 is TGTGCCAGCAGCGTTTTGGGACAGGTCTGGACTGAAGCTTTCTTT. This encodes CASSVLGQVWTEAFF. The full variable domain, with the rest looked up from reference TRBV9 and TRBJ1-1, is DSGVTQTPKHLITATGQRVTLRCSPRSGDLSVYWYQQSLDQGLQFLIQYYNGEERAKGNILERFSAQQFPDLHSELNLSSLELGDSALYFCASSVLGQVWTEAFFGQGTRLTVV.

The V and J genes are TRBV7-9 and TRBJ1-2; maybe TRBD1 (5 bases). Looked up from germline, CDR1 is SEHNR and CDR2 is FQNEAQ (reference sequence). V shed 1 base and J shed 6 bases, with 18 bases lying between them. The CDR3 spans 16 residues. The CDR3 coding sequence is TGTGCCAGCAGCTTAGGAACAGGCATAACCGGTCATGGCTACACCTTC. Translating gives CASSLGTGITGHGYTF.

The chain has TRBV5-1 and TRBJ1-1, with D unclear. Germline V gene lookup returns CDR1 SGHRS and CDR2 YFSETQ. The CDR3 is 15 residues long. V lost 0 bases and J 0 bases, leaving 9 bases between the germline ends. The DNA for the CDR3 is TGCGCCAGCAGCTTGGCCTCGGGTTTGAACACTGAAGCTTTCTTT. This sequence encodes CASSLASGLNTEAFF. Using reference TRBV5-1 and TRBJ1-1 for the parts outside the CDR3, the full variable domain is KAGVTQTPRYLIKTRGQQVTLSCSPISGHRSVSWYQQTPGQGLQFLFEYFSETQRNKGNFPGRFSGRQFSNSRSEMNVSTLELGDSALYLCASSLASGLNTEAFFGQGTRLTVV.

This clone was found once. The chain uses TRBV25-1 and TRBJ1-1, with TRBD1 as a possible D gene (5 bases). Trimming took 6 bases from V and 5 from J, leaving 13 bases between them. This CDR3 region has 13 residues. Germline-derived CDR1 and CDR2 are MGHDK and SYGVNS. The CDR3 protein is CASSGGGRTEAFF. CDR3 nucleotide sequence: TGTGCCAGCAGCGGGGGGGGGAGAACTGAAGCTTTCTTT.

Comments on this clone: An end of the junction does not agree with germline; a read error may underlie this. This chain connects TRBV27 to TRBJ2-3; tentative D call: TRBD1 (5 bases). The CDR3 consists of 16 residues. Germline V gene sequence: CDR1 MNHEY, CDR2 SMNVEV (reference sequence). As DNA, the CDR3 is TGTGCCAGCAGCCGATTCCCTGCTTCCCCGACAGATACGCAATATTTT. This codes for CASSRFPASPTDTQYF.

The gene calls are TRBV6-6 and TRBJ1-2, with a weak D call TRBD1 (6 bases). CDR3 length: 14 amino acids. V dropped 5 bases and J dropped 8 bases, with 18 bases sitting between them. Per germline, CDR1 MNHNY and CDR2 SVGAGI (reference sequence). Here the CDR3 reads CASSKGQTPIGYTF. CDR3 DNA: TGTGCCAGCAGTAAAGGACAGACTCCTATCGGCTACACCTTC.

This clone came up a few times. The chain links TRBV6-1 to TRBJ1-2; TRBD1 is a possible D gene (6 bases). Trimming pared 6 bases from V and 3 bases from J, leaving 17 bases between. The CDR3 is made up of 15 amino acids. Per germline, CDR1 MNHNS and CDR2 SASEGT. The chain's CDR3 is CASRANRVSYYGYTF. CDR3 nucleotides: TGTGCCAGCAGGGCAAACAGGGTTTCTTACTATGGCTACACCTTC.

The chain carries TRBV10-3 and TRBJ1-6, with 7 bases matching TRBD1. This CDR3 contains 14 residues. Unmatched junction bases numbered 6, after V lost 3 bases and J lost 10 bases. CDR1 is ENHRY and CDR2 is SYGVKD in the germline V gene. This chain's CDR3 is CAISEQGIASPLHF. CDR3 DNA: TGTGCCATCAGTGAACAGGGGATAGCCTCACCCCTCCACTTT.

The genes are TRBV6-5 and TRBJ1-1; D remains unclear. V lost 5 bases to trimming and J lost 1 base, with 8 bases between them. This CDR3 spans 13 amino acids. Germline V gives CDR1 MNHEY, CDR2 SVGAGI. The CDR3 DNA sequence: TGTGCCAGCAGTGTTACAAGGAACACTGAAGCTTTCTTT. Amino acid sequence: CASSVTRNTEAFF.

The chain employs TRBV27 and TRBJ2-7; D not certain. From germline, CDR1 is MNHEY and CDR2 SMNVEV (reference sequence). This CDR3 contains 14 residues. Between the trimmed V and J ends, which lost 2 bases and 2 bases, there was a span of 10 bases. For the CDR3, the DNA is TGTGCCAGCAGTTTAGACTCTGGCGCCTACGAGCAGTACTTC. Translated: CASSLDSGAYEQYF.

V usage is TRBV6-6 and J usage is TRBJ1-1; weak D call: TRBD1 (6 bases). The CDR3 has 16 amino acids. The germline CDR1 and CDR2 sequences are MNHNY and SVGAGI (reference sequence). V lost 10 bases to trimming and J lost 3 bases, with 24 bases between them. As DNA, the CDR3 is TGTGCCATCTCTCCAGGGCGGGGGGCGCCGGACACTGAAGCTTTCTTT. It encodes CAISPGRGAPDTEAFF.

The chain links TRBV5-1 to TRBJ2-7; no clear D. CDR3 length equals 14 residues. V was cut by 0 bases and J by 1 base, with 8 bases left in between. Germline CDR1 is SGHRS and CDR2 is YFSETQ. CDR3 sequence: CASSLVSRSYEQYF. Here the CDR3 DNA reads TGCGCCAGCAGCTTGGTTAGTAGATCCTACGAGCAGTACTTC.

The J gene is TRBJ1-6, the V gene TRBV2, with 7 positions matching TRBD1. This CDR3 contains 14 residues. The V gene end was trimmed by 5 bases and the J gene end by 4 bases; junction bases not matched to a gene: 2. The germline V gene has CDR1 SNHLY and CDR2 FYNNEI. The CDR3 nucleotides are TGTGCCAGCAGTCGGGACAGATATAATTCACCCCTCCACTTT. Protein product: CASSRDRYNSPLHF.

The rearrangement links TRBV10-2 to TRBJ2-7; maybe TRBD1 (6 bases). V was shortened by 6 bases and J by 5 bases, with 11 bases between the two germline ends. CDR3 length equals 12 residues. In germline, CDR1 is WSHSY, CDR2 SAAADI. CDR3 region: CASSRGTHEQYF. CDR3 bases: TGCGCCAGCAGCAGGGGAACCCACGAGCAGTACTTC.

V is TRBV19 and J is TRBJ1-2; 7 positions agree with TRBD1. The CDR3 has 12 amino acids. Germline V gives CDR1 LNHDA, CDR2 SQIVND (reference sequence). The ends lost 6 bases at V and 8 bases at J; junction bases unmatched: 6. The CDR3 sequence: CASSSGGSGYTF. The CDR3, as DNA: TGTGCCAGTAGCTCAGGGGGATCGGGCTACACCTTC. Variable domain in full (rest from reference TRBV19 and TRBJ1-2): DGGITQSPKYLFRKEGQNVTLSCEQNLNHDAMYWYRQDPGQGLRLIYYSQIVNDFQKGDIAEGYSVSREKKESFPLTVTSAQKNPTAFYLCASSSGGSGYTFGSGTRLTVV.

Regarding this clone: Distinct nucleotide sequences in the sample also encode this CDR3. The V gene is TRBV5-4, the J gene TRBJ2-2, with TRBD2 identical over 9 bases. CDR3 size: 15 residues. Germline assignment: CDR1 SGHNT and CDR2 YYREEE (reference sequence). V shed 5 bases, J shed 0 bases, and the junction held 2 bases outside the gene matches. The CDR3, as DNA: TGTGCCAGCAGTCTAGCGGGAACGAACACCGGGGAGCTGTTTTTT. Its protein product is CASSLAGTNTGELFF. The variable domain in full, with the rest retrieved from reference TRBV5-4 and TRBJ2-2, is ETGVTQSPTHLIKTRGQQVTLRCSSQSGHNTVSWYQQALGQGPQFIFQYYREEENGRGNFPPRFSGLQFPNYSSELNVNALELDDSALYLCASSLAGTNTGELFFGEGSRLTVL.

The CDR3 reads CASSVQGWNYGYTF. DNA of the CDR3: TGTGCCAGCAGCGTTCAGGGGTGGAACTATGGCTACACCTTC. This sequence joins TRBV9 and TRBJ1-2; D perhaps matches TRBD1 (6 bases). Trimming stripped 2 bases from V and 2 bases from J, with 10 bases between. This CDR3 has 14 residues. Germline V gene data show CDR1 as SGDLS and CDR2 as YYNGEE.